The 28 T cell receptor beta chains listed next were all sequenced from one sample in a study of blood T cell repertoires in COVID-19. Sequenced by immunoSEQ multiplex PCR; TCRdb stores in-frame clones only, minus some. The sample includes roughly 100,000 clones, roughly 89% of them seen just once. Sequenced sample: peripheral blood. The source of these receptors is a human donor with COVID-19, enrolled during active disease. The donor label of this sample is uncertain.

The rearrangement links TRBV28 to TRBJ1-4, with 9 nucleotides matching TRBD1. Germline CDR1 is MDHEN and CDR2 is SYDVKM. With V trimmed by 5 bases and J by 3 bases, 4 bases remained unmatched. This CDR3 is built from 15 residues. This chain's CDR3 is CASSAGDRANEKLFF. The CDR3 bases are TGTGCCAGCAGTGCGGGGGACAGGGCTAATGAAAAACTGTTTTTT.

In its sample, this clone was seen once. The chain recombines TRBV19 with TRBJ2-7, with D possibly matching TRBD1 (5 bases). The CDR3 totals 14 residues. V lost 3 bases to trimming and J lost 0 bases, with 9 bases between them. Germline V gene sequence: CDR1 LNHDA, CDR2 SQIVND (reference sequence). This chain's CDR3 is CASSMRDSSYEQYF. DNA for the CDR3: TGTGCCAGTAGTATGCGTGACAGCTCCTACGAGCAGTACTTC. Filled out from reference TRBV19 and TRBJ2-7, the complete variable domain reads DGGITQSPKYLFRKEGQNVTLSCEQNLNHDAMYWYRQDPGQGLRLIYYSQIVNDFQKGDIAEGYSVSREKKESFPLTVTSAQKNPTAFYLCASSMRDSSYEQYFGPGTRLTVT.

Points on this clone: The junction shows a germline mismatch at one end, possibly a read error. The rearrangement links TRBV5-1 to TRBJ2-7, with D possibly matching TRBD2 (7 bases). Germline lookup yields CDR1 SGHRS and CDR2 YFSETQ. This CDR3 is built from 14 residues. Here the CDR3 reads CVSGRGALSYEQYF. The CDR3 DNA sequence: TGCGTCAGCGGACGGGGGGCACTCTCCTACGAGCAGTACTTC.

This clone was seen a single time. The chain has TRBV7-8 and TRBJ1-1, with 7 bases lining up with TRBD1. The CDR3 covers 13 residues. V lost 3 bases and J lost 8; bases outside the gene matches: 6. Germline CDR1 SGHVS, CDR2 FQNEAQ. CDR3 sequence (DNA): TGTGCCAGCAGCTTCGGGACAGATACAGAAGCTTTCTTT. Translated, it gives CASSFGTDTEAFF.

The chain recombines TRBV18 with TRBJ1-5, with D tentatively TRBD1 (6 bases). Germline values: CDR1 KGHSH, CDR2 LQKENI. Trimming shortened V by 4 bases and J by 11 bases, and 12 bases separated the two germline ends. The CDR3 has 12 residues. The CDR3 spells CASSLRGGTQHF. The CDR3 DNA is TGTGCCAGCTCACTTCGCGGGGGCACCCAGCATTTT.

The chain uses TRBV10-3 and TRBJ2-1; tentative D call: TRBD1 (6 bases). In germline, CDR1 is ENHRY, CDR2 SYGVKD. The CDR3 covers 14 residues. Between the trimmed V and J ends, which lost 6 bases and 0 bases, there was a span of 9 bases. DNA for the CDR3: TGTGCCATCAGACAGGGTTTCTCCTACAATGAGCAGTTCTTC. It encodes CAIRQGFSYNEQFF.

The V and J genes are TRBV7-9 and TRBJ1-2; 11 positions agree with TRBD1. Germline V gives CDR1 SEHNR, CDR2 FQNEAQ (reference sequence). There are 14 residues in the CDR3. The junction had 3 bases not matched to a gene; V was cut back by 5 bases and J by 4 bases. In nucleotides, the CDR3 is TGTGCCAGCAGCCCGGGACAGGGGGGCTATGGCTACACCTTC. It codes for CASSPGQGGYGYTF.

This chain links TRBV6-4 with TRBJ1-1; 11 positions match TRBD1. The CDR3 is made up of 14 amino acids. Per the germline V gene, CDR1 is MRHNA and CDR2 is SNTAGT. The junction had 2 bases not matched to a gene; V was cut back by 4 bases and J by 4 bases. CDR3 sequence (DNA): TGTGCCAGCAGTGTGGGGACAGGGGGCACTGAAGCTTTCTTT. The encoded protein is CASSVGTGGTEAFF.

V is TRBV29-1 and J is TRBJ2-1; 10 bases are a match to TRBD2. CDR3 length equals 15 residues. With 3 bases clipped from V and 12 bases from J, the junction kept 14 bases outside the gene matches. Germline-derived CDR1 and CDR2 are SQVTM and ANQGSEA. The CDR3 region is CSVDMGGLASSWQFF. The CDR3 region has the DNA TGCAGCGTTGATATGGGGGGACTAGCGAGTTCATGGCAGTTCTTC.

As concerns this clone: This sample also contains other DNA sequences that code for the same CDR3. The chain couples TRBV30 to TRBJ1-1, with TRBD1 as a possible D gene (6 bases). CDR1 is GTSNPN, CDR2 SVGIG, per germline (reference sequence). V lost 2 bases to trimming and J lost 5 bases, with 6 bases between them. The CDR3 runs to 11 residues. The CDR3 loop is CAWSRGTEAFF. The CDR3 nucleotides read TGTGCCTGGAGTAGGGGGACTGAAGCTTTCTTT.

The chain carries TRBV5-6 and TRBJ2-5; the D gene is possibly TRBD2 (5 bases). The CDR3 is 14 amino acids. Germline values: CDR1 SGHDT, CDR2 YYEEEE. Trimming left V 4 bases short and J 4 bases short, with 14 bases between. CDR3 nucleotide sequence: TGTGCCAGCAGCCCGGGAAGTCGGGGAGAGACCCAGTACTTC. Amino acids: CASSPGSRGETQYF. Using reference TRBV5-6 and TRBJ2-5 for the parts outside the CDR3, the full variable domain is DAGVTQSPTHLIKTRGQQVTLRCSPKSGHDTVSWYQQALGQGPQFIFQYYEEEERQRGNFPDRFSGHQFPNYSSELNVNALLLGDSALYLCASSPGSRGETQYFGPGTRLLVL.

This clone appeared once. V gene TRBV6-5 combines with J gene TRBJ2-1; 8 bases map to TRBD2. The CDR3 length is 14 residues. Looked up from germline, CDR1 is MNHEY and CDR2 is SVGAGI. Trimming took 6 bases from V and 1 from J; bases not matched to a gene: 2. The CDR3 DNA is TGTGCCAGCAGCCGGGGGGGGTCCTACAATGAGCAGTTCTTC. It is translated as CASSRGGSYNEQFF.

This sequence joins TRBV11-2 and TRBJ2-1; the D is unclear. Trimming took off 0 bases at V and 6 bases at J, with 12 bases between the two ends. The germline gives CDR1 SGHAT, CDR2 FQNNGV. The CDR3 length is 15 residues. CDR3 nucleotides: TGTGCCAGCAGCTTAGATTCTTCGGTGTCCAATGAGCAGTTCTTC. This codes for CASSLDSSVSNEQFF.

The chain recombines TRBV4-2 with TRBJ2-5; 7 bases match TRBD2. Trimming took 1 base from V and 4 from J; bases not matched to a gene: 3. Germline CDR1 and CDR2: LGHNA and YNFKEQ. The CDR3 length is 14 residues. The CDR3 here is CASSQAGGVETQYF. DNA for the CDR3: TGTGCCAGCAGCCAAGCGGGGGGAGTAGAGACCCAGTACTTC.

The chain is built from TRBV27 and TRBJ2-7; D gene uncertain. CDR3 length: 12 amino acids. The V end lost 3 bases, the J end lost 4 bases, and 7 bases lay between the germline ends. CDR1 and CDR2 from the germline V gene are MNHEY and SMNVEV (reference sequence). CDR3 residues: CASSFAPYEQYF. The CDR3 nucleotides are TGTGCCAGCAGTTTCGCGCCTTACGAGCAGTACTTC.

The rearrangement links TRBV5-1 to TRBJ1-2; 10 bases are shared with TRBD1. The CDR3 loop spans 13 amino acids. Trimming cost V 4 bases and J 8 bases; bases outside gene matches: 5. Looked up from germline, CDR1 is SGHRS and CDR2 is YFSETQ. DNA of the CDR3: TGCGCCAGCAGCGCGGGACAGGGGATCGGCTACACCTTC. Its protein is CASSAGQGIGYTF.

The chain is built from TRBV30 and TRBJ1-4; no definite D call. Germline V gene sequence: CDR1 GTSNPN, CDR2 SVGIG (reference sequence). The V end was cut by 1 base, the J end by 10 bases, with 13 bases between. The CDR3 sequence is 13 residues long. This chain's CDR3 is CAWSGGPGRKLFF. DNA of the CDR3: TGTGCCTGGAGTGGAGGGCCCGGGAGAAAACTGTTTTTT. Supplemented by reference TRBV30 and TRBJ1-4, the full variable domain reads SQTIHQWPATLVQPVGSPLSLECTVEGTSNPNLYWYRQAAGRGLQLLFYSVGIGQISSEVPQNLSASRPQDRQFILSSKKLLLSDSGFYLCAWSGGPGRKLFFGSGTQLSVL.

V usage is TRBV3-1 (or the pseudogene TRBV3-2) and J usage is TRBJ1-2; 8 positions match TRBD1. The ends lost 1 base at V and 4 bases at J; junction bases unmatched: 5. This CDR3 contains 15 residues. Germline assignment: CDR1 LGHDT and CDR2 YNNKEL (reference sequence). CDR3: CASSQASTGAYGYTF. In nucleotides, the CDR3 is TGTGCCAGCAGCCAAGCCTCGACAGGGGCCTATGGCTACACCTTC.

A single count supports this clone. The chain joins TRBV10-1 to TRBJ1-1; 7 nucleotides agree with TRBD1. This CDR3 is 16 amino acids long. J gave up 0 bases and V 3 bases, and 7 bases lay outside the gene matches. Germline V gives CDR1 WNHNN, CDR2 SYGVQD (reference sequence). The chain's CDR3 is CASSEEQGLMNTEAFF. The CDR3 bases are TGCGCCAGCAGTGAAGAACAGGGGCTCATGAACACTGAAGCTTTCTTT.

The gene calls are TRBV7-9 and TRBJ1-6; D is perhaps TRBD1 (6 bases). The CDR3 spans 15 residues. With 4 bases removed from V and 6 bases from J, the gap between germline ends came to 13 bases. CDR1 and CDR2 from the germline V gene are SEHNR and FQNEAQ (reference sequence). CDR3 sequence reads: CASSSTGQINSPLHF. The CDR3 bases are TGTGCCAGCAGCTCCACCGGACAGATTAATTCACCCCTCCACTTT.

The chain combines TRBV3-1 (or the pseudogene TRBV3-2) with TRBJ2-3; D possibly corresponds to TRBD1 (5 bases). Germline values: CDR1 LGHDT, CDR2 YNNKEL (reference sequence). V lost 5 bases, J lost 4 bases, and 16 bases lay in between. The CDR3 is 15 amino acids. The CDR3 region has the DNA TGTGCCAGCAGCGATGCAGGGTTAGGGGCAGATACGCAGTATTTT. Protein sequence: CASSDAGLGADTQYF.

V usage is TRBV9 and J usage is TRBJ1-4, with 8 bases that match TRBD1. Germline assignment: CDR1 SGDLS and CDR2 YYNGEE. The CDR3 sequence is 15 residues long. V shed 0 bases, J shed 5 bases, and the junction held 3 bases outside the gene matches. CDR3 sequence reads: CASSVGPGGNEKLFF. CDR3 DNA: TGTGCCAGCAGCGTAGGGCCAGGGGGCAATGAAAAACTGTTTTTT.

The rearrangement uses TRBV5-1 and TRBJ2-5; TRBD1 is a possible D gene (5 bases). Germline CDR1 reads SGHRS; CDR2 reads YFSETQ. CDR3 size: 14 residues. V was clipped by 2 bases and J by 2 bases, with 10 bases between them. CDR3 region: CASSFLGLQETQYF. DNA for the CDR3: TGCGCCAGCAGCTTCTTGGGGCTACAAGAGACCCAGTACTTC.

The J gene is TRBJ2-7, the V gene TRBV12-3 or TRBV12-4; 7 bases are a match to TRBD1. The ends lost 6 bases at V and 12 bases at J; junction bases unmatched: 14. This CDR3 region has 13 residues. The CDR3 region is CASSPSMDRNPYF. CDR3 DNA: TGTGCCAGCAGCCCGTCGATGGACAGGAATCCGTACTTC.

Notes on this clone: At one end, the junction sequence differs from germline, possibly due to a read error. The chain carries TRBV5-6 and TRBJ2-7; the match to TRBD1 covers 10 bases. Germline V gene lookup returns CDR1 SGHDT and CDR2 YYEEEE. The CDR3 covers 12 residues. Here the CDR3 reads CASSLGVTGGPF. In DNA form, the CDR3 reads TGTGCCAGCAGCTTGGGGGTGACAGGGGGCCCCTTC. Full variable domain (outside the CDR3, taken from reference TRBV5-6 and TRBJ2-7): DAGVTQSPTHLIKTRGQQVTLRCSPKSGHDTVSWYQQALGQGPQFIFQYYEEEERQRGNFPDRFSGHQFPNYSSELNVNALLLGDSALYLCASSLGVTGGPFGPGTRLTVT.

This clone was seen just once. The chain has TRBV28 and TRBJ2-3; the D gene is possibly TRBD2 (6 bases). V was cut by 5 bases and J by 2 bases, with 20 bases left in between. Germline values: CDR1 MDHEN, CDR2 SYDVKM. This CDR3 comprises 17 residues. The CDR3 region has the DNA TGTGCCAGCAGTCCTTCCTCAGGGACTCGGTACACAGATACGCAGTATTTT. Translated, it gives CASSPSSGTRYTDTQYF.

CDR3 coding DNA: TGTGCCAGCAGCGTAACGAGCGCGACTGAAGCTTTCTTT. Encoded protein: CASSVTSATEAFF. The genes are TRBV9 and TRBJ1-1, with D unclear. The CDR3 totals 13 residues. Germline V CDR1 and CDR2: SGDLS, YYNGEE. Trimming shortened V by 1 base and J by 5 bases, and 9 bases separated the two germline ends.

The rearrangement uses TRBV6-1 and TRBJ2-6; 9 nucleotides agree with TRBD1. The CDR3 consists of 20 residues. Germline lookup yields CDR1 MNHNS and CDR2 SASEGT. V lost 0 bases, J lost 0 bases, and 9 bases stayed unmatched. The CDR3: CASSEARGTGILSGANVLTF. The CDR3 DNA reads TGTGCCAGCAGTGAAGCGCGGGGGACAGGGATCCTCTCTGGGGCCAACGTCCTGACTTTC.